The sample holds one count of the clone carrying this T cell receptor beta chain. Its antigen remains unknown. PCR amplification relied on 60 Vbeta primers (plus 13 Jbeta primers). This table comes from immunoSEQ multiplex PCR, and its TCRdb copy is limited to in-frame clones, with some not included. The sample consists of just under 95,000 clones, 81% of them appearing once. Germline V gene sequence: CDR1 MDHEN, CDR2 SYDVKM. V shed 4 bases, J shed 8 bases, and the junction held 5 bases outside the gene matches. This CDR3 comprises 14 residues. These data are taken from a study of cytomegalovirus exposure and HLA in healthy donors. Overall study context: Among the approximately 400 genotyped donors, 70% to 85% were placed in the Caucasian-associated ancestry cluster. Study results and limitations: Because they were indistinguishable, some V segments, including TRBV6-2 and TRBV6-3, were excluded. A list of roughly 180 TCR beta chains associated with cytomegalovirus was given.

The V and J genes are TRBV28 and TRBJ2-1; 10 bases fit TRBD2. This TCR derives from a human donor in good health. The material sequenced was PBMCs. The CDR3 DNA is TGTGCCAGCAGTTCAGCGGGAGGGCCGCATGAGCAGTTCTTC. Its translation: CASSSAGGPHEQFF. Together with reference TRBV28 and TRBJ2-1, the CDR3 gives the full variable domain: DVKVTQSSRYLVKRTGEKVFLECVQDMDHENMFWYRQDPGLGLRLIYFSYDVKMKEKGDIPEGYSVSREKKERFSLILESASTNQTSMYLCASSSAGGPHEQFFGPGTRLTVL.